One sample yielded the 12 T cell receptor beta chains listed below, sequenced in a study of T-cell reconstitution after alpha-beta-depleted transplantation in children. Library preparation (for TCRbeta) was performed with unique molecular identifiers. From the PCR reads, TCRdb called clonotypes with MiXCR, one entry per CDR3 protein. Of about 300,000 distinct CDR3 sequences in the sample, around 10% were seen once. Sample: PBMCs, taken before TCRalphabeta/CD19-depleted stem cell transplant. These receptors originate from a boy younger than two with acute myeloid leukemia, due to receive a stem cell transplant.

The chain joins TRBV4-1 to TRBJ2-1; 9 bases match TRBD2. Looked up from germline, CDR1 is MGHRA and CDR2 is YSYEKL. The trim removed 7 bases at V and 0 bases at J, leaving 7 bases unmatched. There are 16 residues in the CDR3. DNA of the CDR3: TGCGCCAGCAAGGAAAGCGGGAGGAGCTCCTACAATGAGCAGTTCTTC. Its protein is CASKESGRSSYNEQFF.

This clonotype came up a few times. The chain uses TRBV5-1 and TRBJ1-1; D gene ambiguous. The CDR3 consists of 14 residues. CDR1 and CDR2 (germline): SGHRS, YFSETQ. V lost 4 bases to trimming and J lost 1 base, with 11 bases between them. Here the CDR3 reads CASSQTVGNTEAFF. The CDR3 DNA is TGCGCCAGCAGCCAAACCGTGGGGAACACTGAAGCTTTCTTT.

As for this clonotype: A clone one base away is much larger, so this may be a read error. Given the absence of the conserved phenylalanine or tryptophan at the CDR3 end, a read error is likely. The chain is built from TRBV4-3 and TRBJ2-3; D gene ambiguous. The V and J ends lost 3 bases and 5 bases respectively, with 9 bases between them. The germline gives CDR1 LGHNA, CDR2 YSLEER. The CDR3 extends over 13 amino acids. CDR3 coding DNA: TGCGCCAGCAGCCACTATGGGGAAGATACGCAGTATCTT. Its protein product is CASSHYGEDTQYL.

Worth noting for this clonotype: A much larger clone differs by one base, so this may be a read error. The CDR3 protein is CSVEDWTGRGSKGAGDLFF. The CDR3 bases are TGCAGCGTTGAAGATTGGACCGGGAGAGGGAGTAAAGGGGCCGGGGACCTGTTTTTT. The V call is TRBV29-1, the J call TRBJ2-2; maybe TRBD2 (6 bases). Germline values: CDR1 SQVTM, CDR2 ANQGSEA. This CDR3 is 19 amino acids long.

This clonotype was seen many times. The chain has TRBV12-3 or TRBV12-4 and TRBJ2-7, with 7 bases identical to TRBD1. CDR3 length equals 15 residues. V dropped 6 bases and J dropped 3; count of bases not matched to a gene: 11. CDR3 DNA: TGTGCCAGCAGCCAAACCGGGACAGTGGTCTACGAGCAGTACTTC. Translating it yields CASSQTGTVVYEQYF.

This clonotype was counted a few times. The chain has TRBV11-2 and TRBJ2-5, with a tentative D call TRBD1 (5 bases). Germline CDR1 SGHAT, CDR2 FQNNGV. This CDR3 region has 16 residues. Deletions cut 5 bases from V and 1 base from J, with 17 bases between. Here the CDR3 reads CASSPGWRPLQETQYF. CDR3 sequence (DNA): TGTGCCAGCAGCCCAGGGTGGCGGCCCCTCCAAGAGACCCAGTACTTC. Filled out from reference TRBV11-2 and TRBJ2-5, the complete variable domain reads EAGVAQSPRYKIIEKRQSVAFWCNPISGHATLYWYQQILGQGPKLLIQFQNNGVVDDSQLPKDRFSAERLKGVDSTLKIQPAKLEDSAVYLCASSPGWRPLQETQYFGPGTRLLVL.

The chain is built from TRBV28 and TRBJ2-2; D not certain. Trimming stripped 2 bases from V and 0 bases from J, with 7 bases between. CDR3 size: 15 residues. Germline V gene sequence: CDR1 MDHEN, CDR2 SYDVKM. Written as DNA, the CDR3 is TGTGCCAGCAGTTTAACCTACGCGAACACCGGGGAGCTGTTTTTT. Translation gives CASSLTYANTGELFF.

This clonotype was counted ten times or more. The chain combines TRBV6-1 with TRBJ1-5; no reliable D call. V was pared by 6 bases and J by 1 base, with 22 bases between. The V gene's germline CDR1 is MNHNS and CDR2 SASEGT. The CDR3 extends over 18 amino acids. CDR3 bases: TGTGCCAGCAGCGTGCCAGGAATCGAGCTGCCCAGCAATCAGCCCCAGCATTTT. The encoded protein is CASSVPGIELPSNQPQHF.

In its sample, this clonotype was seen many times. The rearrangement links TRBV6-1 to TRBJ2-7; either TRBD1 or TRBD2 may fit D (5 bases each). The germline V gene encodes CDR1 MNHNS and CDR2 SASEGT. The CDR3 has 13 amino acids. Trimming left V 7 bases short and J 3 bases short, with 13 bases between. This chain's CDR3 is CASTAGTDYEQYF. The CDR3 bases are TGTGCCAGCACCGCTGGGACGGACTACGAGCAGTACTTC.

In its sample, this clonotype was seen many times. The rearrangement links TRBV20-1 to TRBJ2-3, with D uncertain. The length of the CDR3 is 14 residues. CDR1 and CDR2 (germline): DFQATT, SNEGSKA (reference sequence). V lost 1 base and J lost 0, with 8 bases in between. CDR3 bases: TGCAGTGCTAGAGTCGGATCTAGCACAGATACGCAGTATTTT. Its protein product is CSARVGSSTDTQYF.

V gene TRBV20-1 combines with J gene TRBJ2-7; 8 nucleotides match TRBD2. Germline V gene sequence: CDR1 DFQATT, CDR2 SNEGSKA (reference sequence). CDR3 length equals 14 residues. V lost 2 bases and J lost 2; bases outside the gene matches: 5. CDR3 loop: CSARKLAVPYEQYF. CDR3 nucleotide sequence: TGCAGTGCTAGAAAACTAGCGGTCCCCTACGAGCAGTACTTC.

This chain uses TRBV6-1 with TRBJ1-2; D may be TRBD1 (6 bases). Trimming left V 7 bases short and J 1 base short, with 16 bases between. There are 15 residues in the CDR3. Per germline, CDR1 MNHNS and CDR2 SASEGT. The CDR3 sequence is CASTLWTALNYGYTF. CDR3 bases: TGTGCCAGCACACTATGGACAGCCCTTAACTATGGCTACACCTTC.